This is a list of T cell receptor beta chains from one sample in a study of Tregs in tolerant kidney transplant recipients. Produced via immunoSEQ multiplex PCR; TCRdb's table is partial and in-frame only. Found here are tens of thousands of clones, 84% of them singletons; the top ten hold about 4.7%. Sequences were obtained from CD4+ T cells from blood. The receptors originated from a human donor in good health. CDR3s include the opening cysteine and the closing phenylalanine or tryptophan. D genes are given only for firm matches. Not all rows give a size; the values are once, few, many and, for expanded clones, a class.

clone size	D gene	V gene	J gene	CDR3 protein	CDR3 DNA
NA	NA	TRBV6-5	TRBJ2-7	CASSYSPGVSYEQYF	TGTGCCAGCAGTTACTCGCCAGGGGTGAGCTACGAGCAGTACTTC
NA	TRBD1	TRBV6-1	TRBJ2-1	CASTPDRGANEQFF	TGTGCCAGCACCCCGGACAGGGGGGCGAATGAGCAGTTCTTC
NA	NA	TRBV6-5	TRBJ2-2	CASSYSIGPWTGELFF	TGTGCCAGCAGTTACTCGATAGGACCCTGGACAGGGGAGCTGTTTTTT
NA	NA	TRBV6-6	TRBJ2-6	CASSSPGSGANVLTF	TGTGCCAGCAGTTCGCCTGGCTCTGGGGCCAACGTCCTGACTTTC
NA	NA	TRBV15	TRBJ2-5	CATSSEGFSETQYF	TGTGCCACCAGCAGCGAAGGGTTCTCAGAGACCCAGTACTTC
NA	TRBD2	TRBV5-4	TRBJ2-3	CASSPTPGLAKTDTQYF	TGTGCCAGCAGCCCTACTCCGGGACTAGCTAAAACAGATACGCAGTATTTT
NA	TRBD1	TRBV15	TRBJ2-7	CATSRQGVASYEQYF	TGTGCCACCAGCAGACAGGGGGTGGCCTCGTACGAGCAGTACTTC
NA	NA	TRBV5-3	TRBJ2-2	CARSRPYESMNTGELFF	TGTGCCAGAAGCCGACCCTATGAGTCAATGAACACCGGGGAGCTGTTTTTT
once	NA	TRBV5-3	TRBJ2-4	CASSLAGGNIQYF	TGTGCCAGCAGCTTGGCTGGGGGCAACATTCAGTACTTC
NA	TRBD2	TRBV29-1	TRBJ2-3	CSVGKRLAGVGTQYF	TGCAGCGTTGGGAAGAGGCTAGCGGGAGTGGGTACGCAGTATTTT
NA	NA	TRBV5-1	TRBJ2-3	CASSAGQNTDTQYF	TGCGCCAGCAGCGCTGGACAGAACACAGATACGCAGTATTTT
NA	NA	TRBV7-9	TRBJ2-2	CASSLQGRSAGELFF	TGTGCCAGCAGCTTGCAGGGAAGGAGCGCCGGGGAGCTGTTTTTT
NA	NA	TRBV7-6	TRBJ2-3	CASSPLSGTDTQYF	TGTGCCAGCAGCCCCTTAAGCGGCACAGATACGCAGTATTTT
NA	NA	TRBV4-3	TRBJ1-1	CASSQVGTSRAFF	TGCGCCAGCAGCCAAGTAGGAACTTCACGGGCTTTCTTT
NA	NA	TRBV29-1	TRBJ1-1	CSVEDLTPKGPEAFF	TGCAGCGTTGAAGATTTGACGCCCAAAGGACCTGAAGCTTTCTTT
NA	TRBD2	TRBV11-1	TRBJ2-5	CASSLGSGLKETQYF	TGTGCCAGCAGCTTAGGTTCGGGACTAAAGGAGACCCAGTACTTC
NA	TRBD1	TRBV5-1	TRBJ1-1	CASSPTGFTEAFF	TGCGCCAGCAGCCCGACAGGGTTCACTGAAGCTTTCTTT
NA	TRBD1	TRBV30	TRBJ1-4	CAWRRVRGSRTNEKLFF	TGTGCCTGGAGGAGGGTCAGGGGGTCACGAACAAATGAAAAACTGTTTTTT
NA	TRBD1	TRBV27	TRBJ1-3	CASRTGTGNTIYF	TGTGCCAGCAGGACAGGGACAGGAAACACCATATATTTT
NA	NA	TRBV5-4	TRBJ1-2	CASSLEVQGYTF	TGTGCCAGCAGCTTGGAAGTACAAGGCTACACCTTC
NA	NA	TRBV11-2	TRBJ2-1	CASSLNRLNEQFF	TGTGCCAGCAGCTTAAACCGGCTCAATGAGCAGTTCTTC
once	NA	TRBV2	TRBJ1-2	CARKRGDGYTF	TGTGCCAGAAAGCGAGGGGATGGCTACACCTTC
NA	TRBD2	TRBV5-4	TRBJ2-7	CASSPAGGGSYEQYF	TGTGCCAGCAGCCCTGCGGGGGGCGGCTCCTACGAGCAGTACTTC
NA	NA	TRBV19	TRBJ2-5	CASSIEARSETQYF	TGTGCCAGTAGTATAGAGGCCCGGTCGGAGACCCAGTACTTC
once	NA	TRBV10-3	TRBJ2-1	CAMSGGSNEQFF	TGTGCCATGTCGGGGGGCTCCAATGAGCAGTTCTTC
NA	NA	TRBV4-2	TRBJ1-2	CASSHSGGNYGYTF	TGTGCCAGCAGCCACAGCGGGGGAAACTATGGCTACACCTTC
NA	TRBD1	TRBV7-2	TRBJ2-5	CASSSRQGVETQYF	TGTGCCAGCAGCTCTAGACAGGGTGTCGAGACCCAGTACTTC
NA	TRBD1	TRBV30	TRBJ1-4	CACPTGGGEKLFF	TGTGCCTGTCCGACAGGGGGCGGTGAAAAACTGTTTTTT
NA	TRBD2	TRBV30	TRBJ2-5	CAWRERGGRETQYF	TGTGCCTGGAGGGAGCGGGGGGGCCGGGAGACCCAGTACTTC
NA	TRBD2	TRBV19	TRBJ2-1	CASSQRGGSFGNEQFF	TGTGCCAGTAGTCAGCGGGGGGGCTCGTTTGGAAATGAGCAGTTCTTC
NA	NA	TRBV5-5	TRBJ2-1	CASNRDQSYNEQFF	TGTGCCAGCAACCGGGACCAGTCCTACAATGAGCAGTTCTTC
NA	NA	TRBV2	TRBJ2-7	CASRIPGFPIRYEQYF	TGTGCCAGCAGGATTCCAGGGTTCCCGATTAGGTACGAGCAGTACTTC
NA	NA	TRBV12-5	TRBJ1-3	CASGLVRKIPGAGNTIYF	TGTGCTAGTGGTTTGGTACGAAAGATTCCCGGGGCTGGAAACACCATATATTTT
NA	NA	TRBV19	TRBJ2-1	CASSTKRGGNEQFF	TGTGCCAGTAGTACGAAGCGAGGGGGAAATGAGCAGTTCTTC
NA	NA	TRBV4-2	TRBJ2-1	CASSQAASGGGSSYNEQFF	TGTGCCAGCAGCCAAGCGGCTAGCGGAGGGGGGAGCTCCTACAATGAGCAGTTCTTC
NA	NA	TRBV5-1	TRBJ1-3	CASSLLQNSGNTIYF	TGCGCCAGCAGCTTGTTACAGAACTCTGGAAACACCATATATTTT
once	TRBD1	TRBV7-2	TRBJ1-3	CASSPQGAPVSGNTIYF	TGTGCCAGCAGCCCCCAGGGGGCGCCAGTCTCTGGAAACACCATATATTTT
NA	NA	TRBV10-2	TRBJ2-1	CASRTFNEQFF	TGCGCTAGCCGGACTTTCAATGAGCAGTTCTTC
NA	NA	TRBV5-5	TRBJ2-1	CASSLVPALPGEQFF	TGTGCCAGCAGCTTGGTACCAGCCTTGCCTGGTGAGCAGTTCTTC
few	TRBD2	TRBV7-2	TRBJ2-2	CASSPYAGGPGTGELFF	TGTGCCAGCAGCCCCTACGCGGGAGGGCCGGGGACCGGGGAGCTGTTTTTT
NA	NA	TRBV6-1	TRBJ1-3	CASSDGVGNTIYF	TGTGCCAGCAGTGATGGGGTTGGAAACACCATATATTTT
NA	NA	TRBV4-1	TRBJ2-1	CASTRQGLRNEQFF	TGCGCCAGCACCCGCCAAGGTTTACGCAATGAGCAGTTCTTC
NA	TRBD1	TRBV7-9	TRBJ1-1	CASSTRDRANTEAFF	TGTGCCAGCAGCACCCGGGACAGGGCGAACACTGAAGCTTTCTTT
NA	NA	TRBV25-1	TRBJ1-5	CASSRDAGRPQHF	TGTGCCAGCAGTAGGGACGCCGGCCGGCCCCAGCATTTT
NA	NA	TRBV30	TRBJ1-2	CAWSVRAVYYGYTF	TGTGCCTGGAGTGTCCGGGCCGTGTACTATGGCTACACCTTC
NA	NA	TRBV7-2	TRBJ2-2	CASSPSRHHLTGELFF	TGTGCCAGCAGCCCTTCCCGGCACCACCTGACCGGGGAGCTGTTTTTT
once	NA	TRBV6-4	TRBJ2-1	CASSDLWGVSYNEQFF	TGTGCCAGCAGTGACCTGTGGGGGGTTTCCTACAATGAGCAGTTCTTC
NA	NA	TRBV18	TRBJ2-1	CASSPGNPGNEQFF	TGTGCCAGCTCACCAGGGAATCCGGGAAATGAGCAGTTCTTC
NA	NA	TRBV9	TRBJ1-3	CASSVGPGGPSGNTIYF	TGTGCCAGCAGCGTAGGGCCGGGGGGCCCCTCTGGAAACACCATATATTTT
NA	NA	TRBV6-4	TRBJ1-2	CASSPGRDLYGYTF	TGTGCCAGCAGTCCCGGGAGGGATCTCTATGGCTACACCTTC
NA	NA	TRBV7-9	TRBJ2-3	CASSLGPLGTDTQYF	TGTGCCAGCAGCTTAGGACCTCTAGGCACAGATACGCAGTATTTT
NA	NA	TRBV7-9	TRBJ2-1	CASSLRSYNEQFF	TGTGCCAGCAGCTTAAGGAGCTACAATGAGCAGTTCTTC
once	NA	TRBV5-4	TRBJ1-1	CASSQGLTGTEAFF	TGTGCCAGCAGCCAGGGACTGACGGGGACTGAAGCTTTCTTT
once	TRBD2	TRBV9	TRBJ2-1	CASSIRGVRNNEQFF	TGTGCCAGCAGCATCCGGGGGGTGCGGAACAATGAGCAGTTCTTC
NA	TRBD1	TRBV6-1	TRBJ1-1	CASEWTGGTEAFF	TGTGCCAGCGAGTGGACAGGGGGCACTGAAGCTTTCTTT